The 8 T cell receptor beta chains given below trace back to one sample, sequenced in a study of monozygotic twins with inflammatory bowel disease. TCRdb re-called the 5' RACE reads and shows each CDR3 protein once, DNA omitted. This listing includes about 380,000 distinct CDR3 sequences. The sequenced sample was blood. The receptors were gathered from a human donor with ulcerative colitis or Crohn's disease, or a healthy co-twin of an affected twin (not recorded which).

The V call is TRBV29-1, the J call TRBJ2-7; TCRdb indicates TRBD2, and absent DNA this call remains unverified. Germline V gene sequence: CDR1 SQVTM, CDR2 ANQGSEA. The CDR3 covers 14 residues. The CDR3 here is CSVPSGRSVYEQYF.

J is TRBJ2-6 and V is TRBV24-1. This CDR3 contains 14 residues. The germline V gene has CDR1 KGHDR and CDR2 SFDVKD. The CDR3 loop is CATSARSGANVLTF.

This sequence joins TRBV12-3 or TRBV12-4 and TRBJ2-5. There are 15 residues in the CDR3. Here the CDR3 reads CASSLGLGTQETQYF.

The V call is TRBV4-1, the J call TRBJ1-1; TCRdb proposes TRBD1, but this gene call is untestable without DNA. The CDR3 loop spans 22 amino acids. In germline, CDR1 is MGHRA, CDR2 YSYEKL. The CDR3 loop is CASTMERTGGSARGHGDTEAFF.

The rearrangement uses TRBV27 and TRBJ1-2; TCRdb outputs TRBD1, but without DNA this stays unchecked. CDR1 MNHEY and CDR2 SMNVEV come from the germline V gene (reference sequence). The CDR3 is made up of 13 amino acids. The CDR3 loop is CASSEDSAYGYTF.

The chain employs TRBV20-1 and TRBJ2-7; TCRdb names TRBD1, which stays unverified in the absence of DNA. The CDR3 totals 15 residues. In germline, CDR1 is DFQATT, CDR2 SNEGSKA (reference sequence). The CDR3 sequence: CSARDQLGRGHEQYF.

The chain recombines TRBV20-1 with TRBJ2-4; TCRdb's D gene call, TRBD2, goes unchecked for lack of DNA. Germline lookup yields CDR1 DFQATT and CDR2 SNEGSKA (reference sequence). CDR3 size: 19 residues. The CDR3 loop is CSARAERGAKIIAKNIQYF.

CDR3 in amino acids: CATSDSNPTAYNEQFF. V usage is TRBV24-1 and J usage is TRBJ2-1; TCRdb gives TRBD1 as the D gene, but with no DNA this cannot be confirmed. Germline CDR1 is KGHDR and CDR2 is SFDVKD. The CDR3 is made up of 16 amino acids.